The clone carrying this TCR beta chain was detected a few times. Its specificity is not known. Profiled with immunoSEQ multiplex PCR; TCRdb holds only in-frame clones, not every one. The data hold roughly 46,000 clones, with about 81% observed a single time. The source of the sample is a study of STAT3 mutations in large granular lymphocyte leukemia. At the level of the study: More than half of T-LGLL patients received immunosuppressive therapy. General observations from the study: All newly emerging clones after therapy were STAT3 wild type. Clonal expansion was inferred from other time points because no sample existed at each clone's first appearance. Every T-LGLL patient had at least one immunodominant TCRbeta clonotype. Some patients had persisting codominant clonotypes that could mask small clones.

This CDR3 contains 14 residues. Germline CDR1 MDHEN, CDR2 SYDVKM. V shed 3 bases and J shed 4 bases, with 13 bases lying between them. The receptor was derived from a human donor with T large granular lymphocyte leukemia. Some clones in this sample may be carry-over from other donors' samples. The chain has TRBV28 and TRBJ2-7; D might be TRBD2 (6 bases). Sequenced: PBMCs. The CDR3 sequence: CASSFGTLTYEQYV. CDR3 in DNA: TGTGCCAGCAGTTTCGGGACTCTAACGTACGAGCAGTACGTC.